This T cell receptor beta chain was sequenced for a study of T cell responses to AZD1222 COVID-19 vaccine. Clones were read by immunoSEQ multiplex PCR, and TCRdb kept only the in-frame ones, dropping some. The top ten clones hold around 6% of a sample with roughly 120,000 clones, approximately 85% of them seen once. V was shortened by 8 bases and J by 2 bases, with 14 bases between the two germline ends. Germline V gene data show CDR1 as SGHVS and CDR2 as FQNEAQ. The CDR3 covers 14 residues. The TCR was taken from an adult in good health. The rearrangement links TRBV7-8 to TRBJ2-3; perhaps TRBD2 as D (6 bases). Sample: peripheral blood, taken on day 0 of AZD1222 vaccination. The CDR3 DNA follows: TGTGCCAGCCAACCGACTAGTGCCACAGATACGCAGTATTTT. As protein: CASQPTSATDTQYF.